What follows describes a single T cell receptor beta chain. The antigen remains undetermined. The CDR3 contains 13 residues. Trimming took 3 bases from V and 8 from J, leaving 14 bases between them. Germline V CDR1 and CDR2: SGDLS, YYNGEE. The PCR had 60 Vbeta and 13 Jbeta primers. The assay was immunoSEQ multiplex PCR, and TCRdb's table has in-frame clones only and misses some. The sample holds more than 150,000 clones, about 80% seen once. This sample stems from a study of cytomegalovirus exposure and HLA in healthy donors. Study results and caveats: The sole available immune exposure information was CMV serostatus. Among the CMV-associated chains, three were confirmed in vitro as specific for CMV antigens. TCR beta V- and J-gene trimming was later associated with a missense DCLRE1C variant. Reportedly, HLA-A and HLA-B alleles of most subjects were accurately predicted from TCR beta.

Sequencing was performed on PBMCs. The sequence came from a man between 18 and 35 years old in good health and CMV-seronegative. This rearrangement joins TRBV9 to TRBJ1-1; D may be TRBD1 (5 bases). The CDR3 is CASSAMVGGEAFF. The CDR3 region has the DNA TGTGCCAGCAGCGCCATGGTGGGGGGAGAAGCTTTCTTT.